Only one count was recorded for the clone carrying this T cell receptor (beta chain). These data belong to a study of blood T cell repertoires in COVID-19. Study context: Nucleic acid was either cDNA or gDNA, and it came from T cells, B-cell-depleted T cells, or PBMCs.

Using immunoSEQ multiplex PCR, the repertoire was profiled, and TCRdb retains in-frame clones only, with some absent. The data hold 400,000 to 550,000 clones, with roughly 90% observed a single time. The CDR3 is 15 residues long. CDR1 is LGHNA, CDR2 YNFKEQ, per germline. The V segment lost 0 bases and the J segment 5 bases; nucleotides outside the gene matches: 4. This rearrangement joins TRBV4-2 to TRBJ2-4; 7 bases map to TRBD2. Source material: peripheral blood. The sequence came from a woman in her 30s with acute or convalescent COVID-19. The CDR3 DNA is TGTGCCAGCAGCCAAGATGTTCGGGGGGAAAACATTCAGTACTTC. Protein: CASSQDVRGENIQYF.